This T cell receptor beta chain came from a study of blood T cell repertoires in COVID-19. In the study overall: Samples taken during acute and convalescent COVID-19 were collected in the United States, Italy and Spain.

Generated by immunoSEQ multiplex PCR, the TCRdb table keeps only in-frame clones and is missing some. Here the sample spans 200,000 to 250,000 clones, about 90% being singletons. The study assigned cohorts using participant-reported clinical history. Germline CDR1 and CDR2: SGHVS and FQNEAQ. This CDR3 is built from 17 residues. V was trimmed by 2 bases and J by 1 base, leaving 17 bases between them. This sequence was found in a woman between 25 and 40 years old with acute COVID-19. The material sequenced was PBMCs or T cells enriched from blood (not recorded which). The chain carries TRBV7-8 and TRBJ1-2, with D maybe TRBD1 (5 bases). The CDR3 sequence: CASSLNLVGDSNYGYTF. The CDR3 nucleotides are TGTGCCAGCAGCTTAAATTTAGTAGGAGACAGTAACTATGGCTACACCTTC.